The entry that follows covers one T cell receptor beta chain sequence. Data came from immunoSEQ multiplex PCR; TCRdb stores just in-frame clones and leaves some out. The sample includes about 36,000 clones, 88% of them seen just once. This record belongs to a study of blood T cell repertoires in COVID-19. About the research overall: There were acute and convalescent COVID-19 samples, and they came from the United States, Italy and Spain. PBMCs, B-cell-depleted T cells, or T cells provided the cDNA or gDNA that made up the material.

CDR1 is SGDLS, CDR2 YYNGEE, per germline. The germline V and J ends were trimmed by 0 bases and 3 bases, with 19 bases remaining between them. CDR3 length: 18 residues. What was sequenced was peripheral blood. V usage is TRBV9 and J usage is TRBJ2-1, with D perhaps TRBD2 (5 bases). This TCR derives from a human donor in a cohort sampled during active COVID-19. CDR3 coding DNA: TGTGCCAGCAGCGTAGCAGAAGCTGCTAGCTTAGTCTACAATGAGCAGTTCTTC. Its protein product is CASSVAEAASLVYNEQFF.